This T cell receptor (beta chain) was found in a study of regulatory T cells in long-lasting Graves disease. On the study more broadly: Graves' cases, newly diagnosed, had used antithyroid drugs under 3 months.

V was clipped by 4 bases and J by 5 bases; unmatched bases: 7. Germline values: CDR1 LNHDA, CDR2 SQIVND (reference sequence). The CDR3 length is 15 residues. Whole-study results and caveats: TCR diversity in persistent Graves' patients was below that of newly diagnosed ones. New patients shared roughly 980 public clonotypes, fewer than the approximately 3,000 shared by persistent patients.

Indicated time point: newly diagnosed GD, antithyroid drugs for less than 3 months. Generation of the TCR library employed RNA extracted from PBMCs. The authors drew patients from an endocrinology department in Xi'an, China. Libraries of TCR beta came from iRepertoire HTBI primers plus Arm-PCR of CDR3 regions. TCRdb called the multiplex PCR reads again in MiXCR, with one record for every CDR3 protein. The sample has 530,000 or so distinct CDR3 sequences, roughly 16% seen once. On this clonotype itself: What it binds is not known.

These same data were also listed under a study on T cells in Graves' hyperthyroidism and ophthalmopathy.

The sequence derives from a man younger than 30 with Graves disease. The sample consisted of peripheral blood mononuclear cells (PBMCs), taken at new diagnosis, from a patient treated with antithyroid drugs. The chain links TRBV19 to TRBJ2-5; 10 bases map to TRBD1. CDR3 DNA sequence: TGTGCCAGTAGTACCTGGGACAGGGGCGAGGAGACCCAGTACTTC. Translating it yields CASSTWDRGEETQYF.